This is a list of T cell receptor beta chains from one sample in a study of memory CD4+ T cells and cytomegalovirus serostatus. Data came from immunoSEQ multiplex PCR; TCRdb stores just in-frame clones and leaves some out. The sample shows 55,000 to 65,000 clones, around 76% of them seen only once. Specimen: memory CD4+ T cells from blood. The source is an adult in good health and CMV-seronegative. Both conserved end residues are part of each CDR3. A D gene is named only where the DNA matches it firmly. Size is omitted from some rows. Given values are once, few, many or a class for expanded clones.

J gene | D gene | clone size | V gene | CDR3 protein | CDR3 DNA
TRBJ2-1 | . | . | TRBV30 | CAWSRRDNEQFF | TGTGCCTGGAGTCGGCGGGACAATGAGCAGTTCTTC
TRBJ1-1 | . | . | TRBV10-3 | CAITGGDGMNTEAFF | TGTGCCATCACGGGGGGGGATGGGATGAACACTGAAGCTTTCTTT
TRBJ1-5 | . | . | TRBV29-1 | CSVEVGGQPQHF | TGCAGCGTTGAAGTGGGTGGACAGCCCCAGCACTTT
TRBJ1-1 | TRBD1 | . | TRBV5-4 | CASTQGAGEGTEAFF | TGTGCCAGCACTCAGGGGGCAGGAGAGGGTACTGAAGCTTTCTTT
TRBJ1-1 | . | . | TRBV14 | CASSQGRQTTEAFF | TGTGCCAGCAGCCAAGGGAGGCAGACGACTGAAGCTTTCTTT
TRBJ1-6 | . | . | TRBV5-6 | CASTLIGRANSPLHF | TGTGCCAGCACCCTAATCGGCAGGGCGAATTCACCCCTCCACTTT
TRBJ2-5 | . | few | TRBV20-1 | CSSGKETQYF | TGCAGTAGCGGTAAAGAGACCCAGTACTTC
TRBJ1-1 | TRBD1 | . | TRBV18 | CASSPRTGRVMNTEAFF | TGTGCCAGCTCACCACGGACAGGGAGGGTGATGAACACTGAAGCTTTCTTT
TRBJ1-5 | TRBD1 | . | TRBV6-5 | CASRPGQEHQPQHF | TGTGCCAGCAGACCGGGACAGGAACATCAGCCCCAGCATTTT
TRBJ1-1 | . | . | TRBV19 | CASSIGGDTEAFF | TGTGCCAGTAGTATAGGTGGGGACACTGAAGCTTTCTTT
TRBJ1-2 | . | . | TRBV5-1 | CASSWGSTEEVYTF | TGCGCCAGCAGCTGGGGGTCGACAGAGGAAGTCTACACCTTC
TRBJ2-5 | TRBD2 | . | TRBV5-4 | CASSLGAGQQETQYF | TGTGCCAGCAGCTTGGGAGCGGGGCAACAAGAGACCCAGTACTTC
TRBJ2-2 | TRBD1 | . | TRBV2 | CASTKGQTNTGELFF | TGTGCCAGCACCAAGGGACAGACGAACACCGGGGAGCTGTTTTTT
TRBJ1-1 | . | . | TRBV30 | CAFCRRVNTEAFF | TGTGCCTTTTGTCGGCGGGTGAACACTGAAGCTTTCTTT
TRBJ1-5 | . | . | TRBV5-6 | CASSLGAGVGNQPQHF | TGTGCCAGCAGCTTGGGAGCCGGGGTCGGCAATCAGCCCCAGCATTTT
TRBJ2-5 | . | once | TRBV28 | CASSLGTAGRQETQYF | TGTGCCAGCAGTTTAGGGACAGCGGGGCGCCAAGAGACCCAGTACTTC
TRBJ1-1 | . | . | TRBV19 | CASSALELGKAFF | TGTGCCAGTAGCGCGCTCGAATTGGGAAAAGCTTTCTTT
TRBJ1-2 | . | . | TRBV29-1 | CSVRSGSRDSSGYTF | TGCAGCGTTAGATCAGGGTCCAGGGATTCGTCGGGCTACACCTTC
TRBJ2-2 | TRBD2 | . | TRBV28 | CASSFGSLAGGLFLFF | TGTGCCAGCAGTTTCGGGAGTCTAGCGGGGGGTCTTTTCCTGTTTTTT
TRBJ1-3 | . | . | TRBV14 | CASSRTAGASGNTIYF | TGTGCCAGCAGCCGAACGGCAGGGGCCTCTGGAAACACCATATATTTT
TRBJ1-1 | . | . | TRBV7-9 | CASSSSGGTEAFF | TGTGCCAGCAGCTCCTCGGGGGGTACTGAAGCTTTCTTT
TRBJ2-1 | TRBD2 | . | TRBV7-8 | CASSRRLAGIYNEQFF | TGTGCCAGCAGCCGCAGACTAGCGGGGATCTACAATGAGCAGTTCTTC
TRBJ2-1 | TRBD2 | . | TRBV2 | CASSGLLAGAFNEQFF | TGTGCCAGCAGTGGACTACTAGCGGGGGCTTTCAATGAGCAGTTCTTC
TRBJ2-5 | . | . | TRBV19 | CASSIDAQKGGKRGTQYF | TGTGCCAGTAGTATCGACGCACAGAAAGGGGGAAAACGGGGGACCCAGTACTTC
TRBJ2-7 | . | . | TRBV11-2 | CASISSGIEQYF | TGTGCCAGCATCAGTAGCGGAATCGAGCAGTACTTC